The 24 T cell receptor beta chains presented below share a single source sample, sequenced in a study of control samples from healthy donors and cancer patients. Only in-frame clones appear in the TCRdb table, and some are missing; sequencing was by immunoSEQ multiplex PCR. The sample has approximately 100,000 clones, 85% to 90% seen once. The sample comprised blood. The receptors here all came from a middle-aged woman in good health.

Comments on this clone: At the DNA level, this CDR3 is encoded by other sequences in the same sample as well. This chain uses TRBV5-6 with TRBJ1-2; D unresolved. With 4 bases removed from V and 0 bases from J, the gap between germline ends came to 10 bases. The CDR3 has 14 residues. Germline loops: CDR1 SGHDT, CDR2 YYEEEE. The CDR3 reads CASSLEASNYGYTF. The DNA of the CDR3 is TGTGCCAGCAGCCTGGAGGCGTCTAACTATGGCTACACCTTC. The full variable domain, with the rest looked up from reference TRBV5-6 and TRBJ1-2, is DAGVTQSPTHLIKTRGQQVTLRCSPKSGHDTVSWYQQALGQGPQFIFQYYEEEERQRGNFPDRFSGHQFPNYSSELNVNALLLGDSALYLCASSLEASNYGYTFGSGTRLTVV.

This clone was seen more than once but under ten times. The rearrangement links TRBV6-2 or TRBV6-3 to TRBJ1-1, with no clear D. The ends were cut back, 6 bases at V and 0 bases at J, with 5 bases in the middle. The CDR3 is 12 amino acids. CDR1 is MNHEY and CDR2 is SVGEGT in the germline V gene. The CDR3 DNA is TGTGCCAGCAGCAAGATGAACACTGAAGCTTTCTTT. This encodes CASSKMNTEAFF.

The V call is TRBV6-2 or TRBV6-3, the J call TRBJ2-7, with 7 bases fitting TRBD1. CDR3 length: 15 amino acids. Germline trimming cut 5 bases from V and 2 bases from J; bases unmatched to any gene: 9. CDR1 is MNHEY, CDR2 SVGEGT, per germline. Written as DNA, the CDR3 is TGTGCCAGCAGTACCCTGACAGGGTATCCCTACGAGCAGTACTTC. Translating gives CASSTLTGYPYEQYF.

The V gene is TRBV30, the J gene TRBJ2-1; D unresolved. Germline CDR1 and CDR2: GTSNPN and SVGIG (reference sequence). There are 13 residues in the CDR3. Trimming left V 0 bases short and J 5 bases short, with 8 bases between. The chain's CDR3 is CAWSVQFDNEQFF. The CDR3 bases are TGTGCCTGGAGTGTACAATTCGACAATGAGCAGTTCTTC.

J is TRBJ1-3 and V is TRBV3-1 (or the pseudogene TRBV3-2), with D unclear. The V gene lost 3 bases and the J gene lost 0 bases, with 9 bases spanning the gap. Germline CDR1 reads LGHDT; CDR2 reads YNNKEL (reference sequence). The CDR3 is 15 residues long. CDR3 DNA: TGTGCCAGCAGCCAGTTGACAAACTCTGGAAACACCATATATTTT. Protein product: CASSQLTNSGNTIYF.

The V call is TRBV15, the J call TRBJ1-4, with TRBD1 matching 7 bases. Per the germline V gene, CDR1 is LNHNV and CDR2 is YYDKDF (reference sequence). The CDR3 extends over 17 amino acids. V lost 2 bases and J lost 5; bases outside the gene matches: 11. The CDR3 sequence is CATSRQGTDEPNEKLFF. CDR3 sequence (DNA): TGTGCCACCAGCAGACAGGGGACAGACGAACCAAATGAAAAACTGTTTTTT.

The chain joins TRBV19 to TRBJ1-2; 11 bases align to TRBD1. V dropped 3 bases and J dropped 6; count of bases not matched to a gene: 3. The CDR3 is 14 residues long. Germline values: CDR1 LNHDA, CDR2 SQIVND (reference sequence). The CDR3 loop is CASSIGQGADGYTF. CDR3 nucleotides: TGTGCCAGTAGTATCGGACAGGGGGCTGATGGCTACACCTTC.

CDR3 in amino acids: CASRPTSLAKNIQYF. CDR3 DNA sequence: TGTGCCAGCAGACCTACTAGCTTAGCCAAAAACATTCAGTACTTC. V is TRBV6-2 or TRBV6-3 and J is TRBJ2-4, with D maybe TRBD2 (6 bases). V dropped 6 bases and J dropped 0 bases, with 12 bases sitting between them. The germline CDR1 and CDR2 sequences are MNHEY and SVGEGT. The CDR3 contains 15 residues.

This clone showed up just a few times. The rearrangement uses TRBV2 and TRBJ2-3, with 11 bases fitting TRBD2. Germline CDR1 is SNHLY and CDR2 is FYNNEI. CDR3 size: 16 residues. V dropped 10 bases and J dropped 1; count of bases not matched to a gene: 10. The CDR3 sequence: CATLPTSGGRTDTQYF. In DNA, the CDR3 is TGTGCCACCCTACCTACTAGCGGGGGACGCACAGATACGCAGTATTTT.

The genes are TRBV7-8 and TRBJ2-1; D is unclear. V was cut by 4 bases and J by 5 bases, with 15 bases left in between. The germline V gene has CDR1 SGHVS and CDR2 FQNEAQ. The CDR3 is 15 amino acids. The CDR3 DNA is TGTGCCAGCAGCTACCGTCGGACGGATCACAATGAGCAGTTCTTC. It is translated as CASSYRRTDHNEQFF. Full variable domain (rest looked up from reference TRBV7-8 and TRBJ2-1): GAGVSQSPRYKVAKRGQDVALRCDPISGHVSLFWYQQALGQGPEFLTYFQNEAQLDKSGLPSDRFFAERPEGSVSTLKIQRTQQEDSAVYLCASSYRRTDHNEQFFGPGTRLTVL.

V gene TRBV5-1 combines with J gene TRBJ1-4, with 7 bases that match TRBD1. The CDR3 has 15 residues. V trimming: 3 bases; J trimming: 0 bases; junction bases outside the gene matches: 2. CDR1 is SGHRS, CDR2 YFSETQ, per germline. The CDR3 DNA sequence: TGCGCCAGCAGCTACAGGGGACCAACTAATGAAAAACTGTTTTTT. It yields the protein CASSYRGPTNEKLFF.

This chain joins TRBV2 and TRBJ2-1, with D unresolved. V was trimmed by 7 bases and J by 4 bases, leaving 5 bases between them. CDR1 and CDR2 (germline): SNHLY, FYNNEI. This CDR3 is built from 11 residues. CDR3 region: CASNGYNEQFF. Here the CDR3 DNA reads TGTGCCAGCAATGGTTACAATGAGCAGTTCTTC. The whole variable domain, filled in from reference TRBV2 and TRBJ2-1, reads EPEVTQTPSHQVTQMGQEVILRCVPISNHLYFYWYRQILGQKVEFLVSFYNNEISEKSEIFDDQFSVERPDGSNFTLKIRSTKLEDSAMYFCASNGYNEQFFGPGTRLTVL.

The chain combines TRBV15 with TRBJ1-3; D perhaps matches TRBD1 (5 bases). The CDR3 is 12 residues long. V was clipped by 9 bases and J by 5 bases, with 11 bases between them. Per the germline V gene, CDR1 is LNHNV and CDR2 is YYDKDF (reference sequence). The CDR3 DNA reads TGTGCCACGGGGGAATTGCGAAACACCATATATTTT. Protein sequence: CATGELRNTIYF.

This clone was detected only once. This chain connects TRBV6-1 to TRBJ2-6; D uncertain. The germline gives CDR1 MNHNS, CDR2 SASEGT. V lost 2 bases and J 4 bases, leaving 9 bases between the germline ends. CDR3 size: 15 residues. The chain's CDR3 is CASSELSPGANVLTF. The CDR3 bases are TGTGCCAGCAGTGAACTATCCCCGGGGGCCAACGTCCTGACTTTC.

The chain carries TRBV12-3 or TRBV12-4 and TRBJ1-5; TRBD1 aligns across 9 bases. J lost 7 bases, V lost 6 bases, and 4 bases had no gene match. There are 13 residues in the CDR3. The DNA of the CDR3 is TGTGCCAGCAGCCGACAGGGGGGGCAGCCCCAGCATTTT. Translation: CASSRQGGQPQHF.

This chain joins TRBV15 and TRBJ1-1; no reliable D call. V lost 5 bases and J lost 1, with 8 bases in between. The CDR3 contains 13 residues. CDR1 and CDR2 (germline): LNHNV, YYDKDF (reference sequence). CDR3 coding DNA: TGTGCCACCAGCCTACTACGGAACACTGAAGCTTTCTTT. This gives the protein CATSLLRNTEAFF.

The chain carries TRBV9 and TRBJ2-7, with 14 positions matching TRBD2. Unmatched junction bases numbered 3, after V lost 0 bases and J lost 4 bases. The CDR3 extends over 16 amino acids. Germline assignment: CDR1 SGDLS and CDR2 YYNGEE. The CDR3 loop reads CASSVEGLAGEYEQYF. CDR3 nucleotides: TGTGCCAGCAGCGTAGAGGGACTAGCGGGGGAATACGAGCAGTACTTC.

This clone was observed a single time. This sequence joins TRBV23-1 and TRBJ1-1, with 8 bases matching TRBD1. TRBV23-1 carries the ORF label, with uncertain function. The CDR3 is 21 residues long. V shed 1 base and J 0 bases; nucleotides not matched to a gene: 19. The CDR3 is CASSQLVFIADRAFMNTEAFF. CDR3 in DNA: TGCGCCAGCAGTCAATTGGTGTTTATCGCGGACAGGGCCTTCATGAACACTGAAGCTTTCTTT.

The chain joins TRBV5-1 to TRBJ2-5; possibly TRBD1 for D (6 bases). V was pared by 2 bases and J by 0 bases, with 11 bases between. Germline assignment: CDR1 SGHRS and CDR2 YFSETQ. The CDR3 is made up of 15 amino acids. CDR3 protein: CASSFQTGNQETQYF. The CDR3 DNA reads TGCGCCAGCAGCTTCCAGACAGGAAACCAAGAGACCCAGTACTTC.

The V call is TRBV7-2, the J call TRBJ1-5; 9 bases fit TRBD1. Germline V gene data show CDR1 as SGHTA and CDR2 as FQGNSA. The CDR3 covers 16 residues. V was clipped by 3 bases and J by 6 bases; unmatched bases: 9. CDR3: CASSLSPPGQGQPQHF. CDR3 in DNA: TGTGCCAGCAGCTTGTCACCACCGGGACAGGGTCAGCCCCAGCATTTT.

The chain joins TRBV9 to TRBJ2-1, with TRBD2 identical over 12 bases. V shed 4 bases and J 1 base; nucleotides not matched to a gene: 9. This CDR3 is built from 18 residues. Germline CDR1 and CDR2: SGDLS and YYNGEE. The CDR3 region is CASSPRTSGINSYNEQFF. CDR3 nucleotides: TGTGCCAGCAGCCCCCGGACTAGCGGGATTAATTCCTACAATGAGCAGTTCTTC.

V and J are TRBV9 and TRBJ2-7; possibly TRBD1 or TRBD2 for D (6 bases each). CDR3 length equals 14 residues. Trimming pared 3 bases from V and 2 bases from J, leaving 12 bases between. Per germline, CDR1 SGDLS and CDR2 YYNGEE. The DNA for the CDR3 is TGTGCCAGCAGCGGGGGGGCGGTGACCTACGAGCAGTACTTC. This encodes CASSGGAVTYEQYF.

The rearrangement joins TRBV3-1 (or the pseudogene TRBV3-2) to TRBJ2-7; TRBD1 aligns across 9 bases. From germline, CDR1 is LGHDT and CDR2 YNNKEL (reference sequence). The CDR3 has 13 amino acids. The V and J ends lost 4 bases and 3 bases, in that order; junction bases with no gene match: 1. The CDR3 DNA reads TGTGCCAGCAGCCTGGGACAGGGCTACGAGCAGTACTTC. Its protein is CASSLGQGYEQYF.

This chain uses TRBV24-1 with TRBJ2-7, with D unresolved. V was pared by 6 bases and J by 1 base, with 9 bases between. This CDR3 contains 13 residues. Germline loops: CDR1 KGHDR, CDR2 SFDVKD. This chain's CDR3 is CATSSSQSYEQYF. The CDR3 DNA sequence: TGTGCCACCAGTAGTTCCCAGTCCTACGAGCAGTACTTC.